These T cell receptor beta chains were read from a single sample in a study of siplizumab effects on memory and regulatory T cells. This table comes from immunoSEQ multiplex PCR, and its TCRdb copy is limited to in-frame clones, with some not included. Found here are 70,000 to 95,000 clones, 70% to 90% of them singletons; the top ten hold about 15%. The sequenced material came from CD4+ T cells sorted from blood. The receptors stem from a human donor in good health. Both conserved end residues are part of each CDR3. A D gene is named only where the DNA matches it firmly. Clone size is given for some rows only: seen once, a few or many times, or a class if the clone is expanded.

D gene	V gene	J gene	clone size	CDR3 protein	CDR3 DNA
.	TRBV5-1	TRBJ2-7	.	CASSSPGHEQYF	TGCGCCAGCAGCTCCCCGGGTCACGAGCAGTACTTC
TRBD2	TRBV4-1	TRBJ2-5	.	CASSPRGGREETQYF	TGCGCCAGCAGCCCCCGGGGGGGCAGGGAAGAGACCCAGTACTTC
.	TRBV4-3	TRBJ2-3	.	CASRRGLDTDTQYF	TGCGCCAGCAGACGAGGGCTTGACACAGATACGCAGTATTTT
TRBD1	TRBV29-1	TRBJ1-1	.	CSVERTGDTEAFF	TGCAGCGTTGAGCGGACAGGGGACACTGAAGCTTTCTTT
.	TRBV25-1	TRBJ2-7	.	CASRQGTYEQYF	TGTGCCAGCAGGCAGGGAACCTACGAGCAGTACTTC
.	TRBV5-1	TRBJ2-1	.	CASSPSSLPFYNEQFF	TGCGCCAGCAGCCCCTCATCACTACCTTTCTACAATGAGCAGTTCTTC
.	TRBV6-5	TRBJ1-4	.	CASTRGGTNEKLFF	TGTGCCAGCACCCGCGGAGGGACTAATGAAAAACTGTTTTTT
.	TRBV19	TRBJ2-7	.	CASSIGTELGEQYF	TGTGCCAGTAGTATCGGGACTGAGCTCGGGGAGCAGTACTTC
.	TRBV7-3	TRBJ2-1	.	CASSPRGGGYNEQFF	TGTGCCAGCAGCCCCCGGGGAGGGGGCTACAATGAGCAGTTCTTC
TRBD1	TRBV6-6	TRBJ2-7	.	CASSFDRGSYEQYF	TGTGCCAGCAGTTTTGACAGGGGATCCTACGAGCAGTACTTC
.	TRBV11-3	TRBJ2-3	.	CASSLAPKETQYF	TGTGCCAGCAGCTTAGCCCCGAAGGAGACGCAGTATTTT
.	TRBV9	TRBJ2-5	.	CASSERGRPQETQYF	TGTGCCAGCAGCGAGAGGGGGAGACCCCAAGAGACCCAGTACTTC
.	TRBV11-3	TRBJ1-5	.	CASNRGNNQPQHF	TGTGCCAGCAACCGAGGGAACAATCAGCCCCAGCATTTT
.	TRBV5-4	TRBJ1-1	.	CASSEEKRGSNTEAFF	TGTGCCAGCAGCGAGGAAAAACGGGGGTCGAACACTGAAGCTTTCTTT
.	TRBV19	TRBJ1-2	.	CASSTLTGTSNYGYTF	TGTGCCAGTAGTACCTTAACCGGGACATCTAACTATGGCTACACCTTC
TRBD1	TRBV28	TRBJ1-4	.	CASNRPTQGGTNEKLFF	TGTGCCAGCAACCGACCGACCCAGGGGGGAACTAATGAAAAACTGTTTTTT
TRBD2	TRBV29-1	TRBJ2-3	.	CSVVSGRATIFTDTQYF	TGCAGCGTGGTTAGCGGGAGGGCCACCATTTTCACAGATACGCAGTATTTT
TRBD2	TRBV5-5	TRBJ2-3	.	CASSWTPGLSDTQYF	TGTGCCAGCAGCTGGACCCCGGGACTATCAGATACGCAGTATTTT
.	TRBV6-5	TRBJ2-2	.	CATQRPGWNTGELFF	TGTGCCACGCAGCGGCCAGGGTGGAACACCGGGGAGCTGTTTTTT
.	TRBV6-5	TRBJ1-2	.	CASRQDGGGYTF	TGTGCCAGCAGGCAGGACGGCGGTGGCTACACCTTC
TRBD2	TRBV18	TRBJ2-1	.	CASSLMTSGSSYNEQFF	TGTGCCAGCTCGCTAATGACTAGCGGGAGTAGCTACAATGAGCAGTTCTTC
.	TRBV7-8	TRBJ2-3	.	CASSVDSSDTQYF	TGTGCCAGCAGCGTGGACAGTTCCGATACGCAGTATTTT
TRBD2	TRBV5-4	TRBJ2-5	.	CASSPQTSGSGETQYF	TGTGCCAGCAGCCCACAGACTAGCGGGAGCGGGGAGACCCAGTACTTC
.	TRBV10-3	TRBJ2-4	.	CATGQGDLAKNIQYF	TGTGCCACGGGCCAGGGCGATCTAGCCAAAAACATTCAGTACTTC
TRBD2	TRBV19	TRBJ2-7	few	CASSSGLAGGYEQYF	TGTGCCAGTAGTTCGGGACTAGCGGGAGGGTACGAGCAGTACTTC
.	TRBV4-2	TRBJ1-5	.	CASSPTLGGNQPQHF	TGTGCCAGCAGCCCGACCCTGGGGGGCAATCAGCCCCAGCATTTT
.	TRBV10-2	TRBJ1-1	few	CATYSRAEAFF	TGCGCCACCTACAGTCGTGCTGAAGCTTTCTTT
.	TRBV28	TRBJ2-2	.	CASSNRDLYTGELFF	TGTGCCAGCAGTAACCGGGACTTGTACACCGGGGAGCTGTTTTTT
TRBD2	TRBV5-1	TRBJ2-1	.	CASSWTTGLAGEAFF	TGCGCCAGCAGCTGGACTACCGGACTAGCGGGTGAAGCGTTCTTC
.	TRBV29-1	TRBJ2-1	.	CWRRENEQFF	TGCTGGAGGCGGGAAAATGAGCAGTTCTTC
.	TRBV18	TRBJ1-1	.	CASSPSITYTEAFF	TGTGCCAGCTCACCTTCGATAACTTACACTGAAGCTTTCTTT
.	TRBV6-1	TRBJ1-1	.	CASSDRVRPPYMNTEAFF	TGTGCCAGCAGTGATAGGGTCAGGCCACCTTATATGAACACTGAAGCTTTCTTT
.	TRBV10-3	TRBJ1-5	.	CAADTGMSNQPQHF	TGTGCCGCGGATACAGGGATGAGCAATCAGCCCCAGCATTTT
.	TRBV19	TRBJ1-2	.	CASSIGRRANYGYTF	TGTGCCAGTAGTATAGGGAGACGGGCTAACTATGGCTACACCTTC
.	TRBV18	TRBJ1-1	few	CASSPLGNTEAFF	TGTGCCAGCTCACCACTGGGGAACACTGAAGCTTTCTTT
.	TRBV5-1	TRBJ2-5	.	CASSRGEGGVTQYF	TGCGCCAGCAGCAGGGGAGAGGGGGGGGTGACCCAGTACTTC
.	TRBV7-2	TRBJ2-7	.	CASSLERGRRDEQYF	TGTGCCAGCAGCTTAGAGAGGGGACGAAGGGACGAGCAGTACTTC
.	TRBV10-3	TRBJ2-1	.	CAIRLQGVDEQFF	TGTGCCATCAGGCTACAGGGTGTAGATGAGCAGTTCTTC
TRBD2	TRBV27	TRBJ2-1	.	CASRQSLALYNEQFF	TGTGCCAGCAGACAGTCACTAGCGTTGTACAATGAGCAGTTCTTC
TRBD2	TRBV28	TRBJ2-7	.	CASSRPGTRIYEQYF	TGTGCCAGCAGTCGGCCCGGGACTAGAATCTACGAGCAGTACTTC
TRBD1	TRBV13	TRBJ2-1	.	CASGIRDRGSAEDNEQFF	TGTGCCAGCGGAATCCGGGACAGGGGATCCGCTGAGGACAATGAGCAGTTCTTC
.	TRBV27	TRBJ2-3	.	CAVRGTQYTDTQYF	TGTGCCGTGAGGGGGACGCAATACACAGATACGCAGTATTTT